This TCR beta chain was retrieved from a study of blood T cell repertoires in COVID-19. The overall study: T cells, B-cell-depleted T cells, or PBMCs provided the cDNA or gDNA that served as material.

Trimming cost V 5 bases and J 0 bases; bases outside gene matches: 8. CDR3 length: 19 amino acids. The germline V gene has CDR1 MDHEN and CDR2 SYDVKM. Original processing notes: Using reference gene primer amplification, nucleated cell counts were estimated. Libraries were prepared by immunoSEQ multiplex PCR; TCRdb keeps only in-frame clonotypes and omits some of them. V and J calls plus clone size are reproduced from that table; the DNA served to infer D and trimming. The sample carries tens of thousands of clones, approximately 87% recorded once. The sequenced material came from peripheral blood. The chain is built from TRBV28 and TRBJ2-1; 15 bases are a match to TRBD2. The origin of this receptor is a man aged 50-60 years with active COVID-19. CDR3 residues: CASSLAGTSGRSSYNEQFF. The CDR3 nucleotides read TGTGCCAGCAGTCTAGCCGGGACTAGCGGGAGGAGCTCCTACAATGAGCAGTTCTTC.